The clone carrying this T cell receptor (beta chain) was found a few times. Its antigen remains unidentified. Looked up from germline, CDR1 is DFQATT and CDR2 is SNEGSKA (reference sequence). This CDR3 is built from 16 residues. Germline trimming cut 2 bases from V and 2 bases from J; bases unmatched to any gene: 11. The data are from a study of CD8 T cells in ankylosing spondylitis. Study outcomes and limitations: Blood of patients with ankylosing spondylitis appeared to be characterized by a TCR beta motif of 8 or 9 highly homologous variants.

Libraries for TCR beta were made by quantitative 5'-RACE with molecular barcodes. TCRdb re-called the 5' RACE reads with MiXCR, one entry per CDR3 protein. The table includes 330,000 or so distinct CDR3 sequences, 8% detected once. The receptor was derived from a male donor with ankylosing spondylitis. Sequenced: blood, either unsorted or a sorted T cell fraction (not recorded which). This rearrangement joins TRBV20-1 to TRBJ2-7, with 8 bases that match TRBD2. The CDR3 DNA reads TGCAGTGCTAGACCCGGGGGGGCAGGGTCGGCCTACGAGCAGTACTTC. It translates to CSARPGGAGSAYEQYF.